These T cell receptor beta chains were read from a single sample in a study of spatial heterogeneity in lung cancer. Each CDR3 protein gets one entry after TCRdb re-called the 5' RACE reads with MiXCR. Among 3,000 or so distinct CDR3 sequences, approximately 2.7% were seen once, and the ten largest hold approximately 12%. Sequencing used normal lung tissue next to the tumor, obtained at surgery. The receptor source for this set is a female donor with early-stage non-small cell lung cancer. The CDR3 runs from the conserved cysteine through the conserved F or W. D genes are given only for firm matches. The size field is filled for only some rows; it gives once, few, many or a size class.

TRBV7-3,medium-sized,TRBD1,TRBJ2-1,CASSLRDTGTGVTNEQFF,TGTGCCAGCAGCTTAAGGGATACCGGGACAGGGGTAACCAATGAGCAGTTCTTC
TRBV7-9,medium-sized,TRBD1,TRBJ1-1,CASSLAGTGALNEAFF,TGTGCCAGCAGCTTAGCCGGAACAGGGGCCCTTAATGAAGCTTTCTTT
TRBV12-3/TRBV12-4,NA,NA,TRBJ1-2,CASSPQGGYGYTF,TGTGCCAGCAGTCCACAGGGCGGTTATGGCTACACCTTC
TRBV5-1,medium-sized,NA,TRBJ1-2,CASTLGDTQLTNYGYTF,TGCGCCAGCACCTTGGGGGACACCCAATTGACTAACTATGGCTACACCTTC
TRBV7-9,many,TRBD2,TRBJ2-5,CASYGGAGETQYF,TGTGCCAGCTACGGGGGGGCCGGTGAGACCCAGTACTTC
TRBV5-1,medium-sized,TRBD1,TRBJ1-6,CASSSQTGTNSPLHF,TGCGCCAGCAGCTCTCAGACAGGGACCAATTCACCCCTCCACTTT
TRBV6-6,medium-sized,NA,TRBJ2-4,CASSPNRIQYF,TGTGCCAGCAGCCCCAATCGCATTCAGTACTTC
TRBV6-2/TRBV6-3,many,TRBD1,TRBJ2-1,CASRTTGVYNEQFF,TGTGCCAGCAGAACAACAGGGGTCTACAATGAGCAGTTCTTC
TRBV7-2,medium-sized,TRBD1,TRBJ1-4,CASSSTGGPNEKLFF,TGTGCCAGCAGCTCTACAGGGGGCCCTAATGAAAAACTGTTTTTT
TRBV7-2,many,NA,TRBJ1-2,CASSPPPGSGEAYGYTF,TGTGCCAGCAGCCCCCCCCCGGGATCCGGCGAGGCCTATGGCTACACCTTC
TRBV28,medium-sized,NA,TRBJ2-7,CASSSTGAGQSYEQYF,TGTGCCAGCAGTTCCACCGGCGCAGGGCAGTCCTACGAGCAGTACTTC
TRBV9,many,NA,TRBJ2-6,CASSEPSGANVLTF,TGTGCCAGCAGCGAACCCTCTGGGGCCAACGTCCTGACTTTC
TRBV7-2,NA,NA,TRBJ2-1,CASSQGSSYNEQFF,TGTGCCAGCAGCCAGGGGAGCTCCTACAATGAGCAGTTCTTC
TRBV7-2,medium-sized,NA,TRBJ1-5,CASSLGLNNQPQHF,TGTGCCAGCAGCTTGGGACTAAACAATCAGCCCCAGCATTTT
TRBV20-1,many,TRBD2,TRBJ2-1,CSARPSSGGAFNEQFF,TGCAGTGCTAGACCCTCTAGCGGGGGGGCGTTCAATGAGCAGTTCTTC
TRBV7-2,many,NA,TRBJ1-2,CASSGTYADYGYTF,TGTGCCAGCAGCGGTACATATGCGGACTATGGCTACACCTTC
TRBV10-3,medium-sized,NA,TRBJ1-1,CAISKAGNTEAFF,TGTGCCATCAGCAAGGCCGGGAACACTGAAGCTTTCTTT
TRBV20-1,medium-sized,NA,TRBJ2-2,CSARGRQRSNTGELFF,TGCAGTGCTAGAGGGAGACAGAGATCGAACACCGGGGAGCTGTTTTTT
TRBV6-5,NA,TRBD1,TRBJ2-5,CASRRTGGKAETQYF,TGTGCCAGCAGACGGACAGGGGGCAAGGCAGAGACCCAGTACTTC
TRBV27,many,NA,TRBJ2-2,CASSLQTAGELFF,TGTGCCAGCAGTTTACAGACGGCCGGGGAGCTGTTTTTT
TRBV5-1,few,TRBD1,TRBJ2-7,CASSSQPGTGAPEQYF,TGCGCCAGCAGCTCCCAACCGGGGACAGGGGCGCCTGAGCAGTACTTC
TRBV18,many,NA,TRBJ2-7,CASSLSSGGASEQYF,TGTGCCAGCTCACTGTCTAGTGGGGGGGCTAGTGAGCAGTACTTC
TRBV3-1,NA,NA,TRBJ2-1,CASSQDGFSGVSSYNEQFF,TGTGCCAGCAGCCAAGACGGTTTTTCCGGGGTGAGCTCCTACAATGAGCAGTTCTTC
TRBV7-2,many,NA,TRBJ2-7,CASSPATIPYEQYF,TGTGCCAGCAGCCCCGCGACTATCCCCTACGAGCAGTACTTC
TRBV7-2,medium-sized,NA,TRBJ2-7,CASSLVSQGSHEQYF,TGTGCCAGCAGCTTAGTATCGCAGGGGAGCCACGAGCAGTACTTC
TRBV7-6,medium-sized,TRBD1,TRBJ2-6,CASSPNYGQETSGANVLTF,TGTGCCAGCAGCCCCAATTATGGACAGGAGACCTCTGGGGCCAACGTCCTGACTTTC
TRBV27,many,NA,TRBJ1-4,CASSSNTAPEGEKLFF,TGTGCCAGCAGTTCGAACACAGCCCCCGAAGGCGAAAAACTGTTTTTT